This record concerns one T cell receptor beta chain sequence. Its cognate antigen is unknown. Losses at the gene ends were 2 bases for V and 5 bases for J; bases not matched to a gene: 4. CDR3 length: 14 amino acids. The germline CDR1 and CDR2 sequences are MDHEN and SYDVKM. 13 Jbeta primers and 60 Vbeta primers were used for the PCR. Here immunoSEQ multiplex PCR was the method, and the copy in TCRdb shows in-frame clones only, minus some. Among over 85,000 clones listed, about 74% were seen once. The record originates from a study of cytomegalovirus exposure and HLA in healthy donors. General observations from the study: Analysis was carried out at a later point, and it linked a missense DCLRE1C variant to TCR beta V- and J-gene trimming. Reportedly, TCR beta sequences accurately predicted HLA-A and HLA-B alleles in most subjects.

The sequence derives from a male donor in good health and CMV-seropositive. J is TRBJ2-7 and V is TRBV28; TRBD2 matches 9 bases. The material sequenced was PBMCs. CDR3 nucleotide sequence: TGTGCCAGCAGTTTAATTAGCGGGAGCCACGAGCAGTACTTC. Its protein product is CASSLISGSHEQYF.